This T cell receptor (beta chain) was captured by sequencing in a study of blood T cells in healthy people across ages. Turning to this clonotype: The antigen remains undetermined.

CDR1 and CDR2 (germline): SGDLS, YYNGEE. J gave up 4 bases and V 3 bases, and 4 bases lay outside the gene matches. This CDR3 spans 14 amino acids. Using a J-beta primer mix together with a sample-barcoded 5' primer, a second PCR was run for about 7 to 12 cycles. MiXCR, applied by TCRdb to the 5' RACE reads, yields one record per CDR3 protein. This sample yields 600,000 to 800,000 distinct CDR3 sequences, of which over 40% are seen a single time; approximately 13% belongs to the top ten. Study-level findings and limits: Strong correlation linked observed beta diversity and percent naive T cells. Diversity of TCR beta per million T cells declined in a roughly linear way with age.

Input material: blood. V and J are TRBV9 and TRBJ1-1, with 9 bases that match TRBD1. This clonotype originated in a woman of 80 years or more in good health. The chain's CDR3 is CASSGQGGFTEAFF. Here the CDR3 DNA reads TGTGCCAGCAGCGGACAGGGGGGGTTCACTGAAGCTTTCTTT.